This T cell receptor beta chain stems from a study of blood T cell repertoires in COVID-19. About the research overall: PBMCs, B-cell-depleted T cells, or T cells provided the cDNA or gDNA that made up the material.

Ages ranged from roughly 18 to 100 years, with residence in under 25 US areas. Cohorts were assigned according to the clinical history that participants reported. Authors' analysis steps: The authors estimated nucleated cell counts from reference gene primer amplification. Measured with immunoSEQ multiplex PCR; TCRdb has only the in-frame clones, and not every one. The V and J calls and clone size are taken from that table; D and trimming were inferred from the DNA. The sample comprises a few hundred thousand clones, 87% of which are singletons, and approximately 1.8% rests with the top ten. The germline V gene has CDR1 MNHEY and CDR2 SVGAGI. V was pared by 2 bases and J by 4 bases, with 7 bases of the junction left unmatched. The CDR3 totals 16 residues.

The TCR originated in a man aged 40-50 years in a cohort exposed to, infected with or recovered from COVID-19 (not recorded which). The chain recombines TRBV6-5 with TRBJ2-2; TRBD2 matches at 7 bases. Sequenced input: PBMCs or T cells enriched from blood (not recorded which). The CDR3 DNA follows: TGTGCCAGCAGTTACGGGGCTAGCGGAGCCACCGGGGAGCTGTTTTTT. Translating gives CASSYGASGATGELFF.